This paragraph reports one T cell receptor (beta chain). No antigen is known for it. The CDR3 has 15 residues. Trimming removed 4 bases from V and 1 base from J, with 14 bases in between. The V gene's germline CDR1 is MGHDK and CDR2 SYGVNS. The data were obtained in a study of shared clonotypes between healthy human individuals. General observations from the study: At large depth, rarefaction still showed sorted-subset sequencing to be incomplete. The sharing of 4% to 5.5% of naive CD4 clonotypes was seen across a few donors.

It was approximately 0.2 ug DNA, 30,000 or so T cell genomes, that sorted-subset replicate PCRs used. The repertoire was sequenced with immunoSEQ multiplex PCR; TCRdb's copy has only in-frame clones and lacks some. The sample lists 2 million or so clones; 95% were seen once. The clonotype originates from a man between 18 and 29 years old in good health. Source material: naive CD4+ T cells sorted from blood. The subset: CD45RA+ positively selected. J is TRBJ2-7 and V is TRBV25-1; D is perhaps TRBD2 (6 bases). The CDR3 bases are TGTGCCAGCAGTGGGTTAGGGGCGGGATCCTACGAGCAGTACTTC. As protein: CASSGLGAGSYEQYF.